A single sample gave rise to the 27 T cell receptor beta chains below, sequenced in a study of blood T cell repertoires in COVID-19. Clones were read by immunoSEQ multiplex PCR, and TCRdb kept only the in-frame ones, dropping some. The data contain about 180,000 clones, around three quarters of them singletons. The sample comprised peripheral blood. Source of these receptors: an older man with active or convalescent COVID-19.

The CDR3 region is CASSLKMRQLNQPQHF. The DNA for the CDR3 is TGTGCCAGCAGTTTAAAGATGAGACAGCTCAATCAGCCCCAGCATTTT. The chain carries TRBV28 and TRBJ1-5; a possible D gene is TRBD1 (5 bases). The CDR3 is 16 amino acids. Germline-derived CDR1 and CDR2 are MDHEN and SYDVKM. V was pared by 2 bases and J by 3 bases, with 14 bases between.

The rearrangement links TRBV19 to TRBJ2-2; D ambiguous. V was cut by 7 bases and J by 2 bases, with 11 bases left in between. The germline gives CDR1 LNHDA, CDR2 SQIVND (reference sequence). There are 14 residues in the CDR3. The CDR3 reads CASTPVLNTGELFF. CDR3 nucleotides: TGTGCCAGTACCCCGGTCCTCAACACCGGGGAGCTGTTTTTT.

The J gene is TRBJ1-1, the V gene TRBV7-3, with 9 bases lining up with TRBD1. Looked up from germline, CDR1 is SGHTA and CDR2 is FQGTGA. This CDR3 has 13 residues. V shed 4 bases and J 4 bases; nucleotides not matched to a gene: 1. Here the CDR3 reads CASSSQGATEAFF. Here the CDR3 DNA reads TGTGCCAGCAGCTCACAGGGGGCCACTGAAGCTTTCTTT.

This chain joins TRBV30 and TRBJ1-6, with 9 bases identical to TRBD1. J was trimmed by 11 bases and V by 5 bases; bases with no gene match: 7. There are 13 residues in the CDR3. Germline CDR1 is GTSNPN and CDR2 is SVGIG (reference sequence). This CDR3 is CAWGGTGLTPLHF. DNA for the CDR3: TGTGCCTGGGGTGGGACAGGGTTAACACCCCTCCACTTT.

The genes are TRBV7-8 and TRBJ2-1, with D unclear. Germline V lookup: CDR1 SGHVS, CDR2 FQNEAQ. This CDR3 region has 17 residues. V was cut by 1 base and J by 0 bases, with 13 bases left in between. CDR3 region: CASSLVESQSSYNEQFF. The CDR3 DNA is TGTGCCAGCAGCTTAGTTGAGTCCCAAAGCTCCTACAATGAGCAGTTCTTC. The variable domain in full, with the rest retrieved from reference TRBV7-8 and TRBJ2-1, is GAGVSQSPRYKVAKRGQDVALRCDPISGHVSLFWYQQALGQGPEFLTYFQNEAQLDKSGLPSDRFFAERPEGSVSTLKIQRTQQEDSAVYLCASSLVESQSSYNEQFFGPGTRLTVL.

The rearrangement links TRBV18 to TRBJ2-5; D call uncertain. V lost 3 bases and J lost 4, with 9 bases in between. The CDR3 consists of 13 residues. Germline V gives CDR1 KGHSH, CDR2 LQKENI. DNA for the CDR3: TGTGCCAGCTCACCGACCGGCGGAGAGACCCAGTACTTC. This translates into CASSPTGGETQYF.

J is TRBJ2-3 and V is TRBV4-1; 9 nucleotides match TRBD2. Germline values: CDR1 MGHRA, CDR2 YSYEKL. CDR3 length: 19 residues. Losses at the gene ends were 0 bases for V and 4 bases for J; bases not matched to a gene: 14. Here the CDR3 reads CASSQDLQGGRAVSDTQYF. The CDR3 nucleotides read TGCGCCAGCAGCCAAGATCTGCAGGGCGGGAGGGCGGTTTCAGATACGCAGTATTTT.

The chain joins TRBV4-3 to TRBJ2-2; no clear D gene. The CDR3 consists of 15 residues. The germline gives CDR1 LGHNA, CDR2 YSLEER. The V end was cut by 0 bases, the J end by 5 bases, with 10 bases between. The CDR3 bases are TGCGCCAGCAGCCAAGAGGTCGGCAGGACCGGGGAGCTGTTTTTT. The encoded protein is CASSQEVGRTGELFF.

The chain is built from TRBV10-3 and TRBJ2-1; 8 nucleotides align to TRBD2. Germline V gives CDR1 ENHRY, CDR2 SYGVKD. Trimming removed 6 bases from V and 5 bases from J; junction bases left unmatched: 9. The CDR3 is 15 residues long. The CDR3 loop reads CAISARLAPHNEQFF. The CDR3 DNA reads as TGTGCCATCAGCGCAAGACTAGCGCCTCACAATGAGCAGTTCTTC.

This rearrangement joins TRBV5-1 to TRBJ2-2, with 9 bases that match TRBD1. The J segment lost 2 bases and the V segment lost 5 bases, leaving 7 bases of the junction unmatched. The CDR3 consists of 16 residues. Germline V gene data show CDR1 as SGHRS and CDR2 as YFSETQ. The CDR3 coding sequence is TGCGCCAGCAGGTCCGGGACAGGGTCAAACACCGGGGAGCTGTTTTTT. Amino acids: CASRSGTGSNTGELFF.

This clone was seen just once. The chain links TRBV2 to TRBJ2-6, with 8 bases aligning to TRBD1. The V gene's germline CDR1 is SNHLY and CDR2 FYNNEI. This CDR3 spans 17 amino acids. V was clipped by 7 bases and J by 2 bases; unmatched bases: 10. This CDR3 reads CASTTGTGPAGANVLTF. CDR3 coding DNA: TGTGCCAGCACTACCGGGACAGGTCCGGCTGGGGCCAACGTCCTGACTTTC. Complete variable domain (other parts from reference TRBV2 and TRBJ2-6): EPEVTQTPSHQVTQMGQEVILRCVPISNHLYFYWYRQILGQKVEFLVSFYNNEISEKSEIFDDQFSVERPDGSNFTLKIRSTKLEDSAMYFCASTTGTGPAGANVLTFGAGSRLTVL.

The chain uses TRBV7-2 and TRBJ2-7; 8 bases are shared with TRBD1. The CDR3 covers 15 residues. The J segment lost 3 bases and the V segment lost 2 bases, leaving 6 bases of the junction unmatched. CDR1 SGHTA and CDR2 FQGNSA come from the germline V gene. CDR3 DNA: TGTGCCAGCAGCTTATCCAGGACAGGGTACTACGAGCAGTACTTC. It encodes CASSLSRTGYYEQYF.

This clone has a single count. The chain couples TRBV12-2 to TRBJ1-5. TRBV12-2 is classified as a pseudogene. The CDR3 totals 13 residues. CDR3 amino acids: CASRLAGGQPQHF. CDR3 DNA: TGTGCAAGTCGCTTAGCGGGGGGTCAGCCCCAGCATTTT.

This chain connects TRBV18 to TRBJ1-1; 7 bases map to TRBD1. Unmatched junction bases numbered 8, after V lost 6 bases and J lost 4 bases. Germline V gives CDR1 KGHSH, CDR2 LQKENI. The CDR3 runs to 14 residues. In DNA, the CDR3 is TGTGCCAGCTCTCGGGACAGCTCAGCCACTGAAGCTTTCTTT. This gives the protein CASSRDSSATEAFF. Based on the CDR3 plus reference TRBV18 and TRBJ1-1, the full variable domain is NAGVMQNPRHLVRRRGQEARLRCSPMKGHSHVYWYRQLPEEGLKFMVYLQKENIIDESGMPKERFSAEFPKEGPSILRIQQVVRGDSAAYFCASSRDSSATEAFFGQGTRLTVV.

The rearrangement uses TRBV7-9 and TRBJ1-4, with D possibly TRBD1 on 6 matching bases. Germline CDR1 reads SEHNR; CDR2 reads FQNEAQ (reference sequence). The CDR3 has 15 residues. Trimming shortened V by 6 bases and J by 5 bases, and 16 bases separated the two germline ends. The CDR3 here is CASSAVTGLNEKLFF. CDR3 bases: TGTGCCAGCAGTGCAGTTACAGGGTTAAATGAAAAACTGTTTTTT.

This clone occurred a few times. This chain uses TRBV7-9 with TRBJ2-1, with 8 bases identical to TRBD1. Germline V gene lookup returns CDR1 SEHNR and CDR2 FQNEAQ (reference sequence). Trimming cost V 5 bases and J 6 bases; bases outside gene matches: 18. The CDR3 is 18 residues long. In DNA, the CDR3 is TGTGCCAGCAGCCCGAGGAGTTGGTGGCAGGGGGCAGGCAATGAGCAGTTCTTC. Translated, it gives CASSPRSWWQGAGNEQFF. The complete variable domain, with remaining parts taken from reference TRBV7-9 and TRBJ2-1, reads DTGVSQNPRHKITKRGQNVTFRCDPISEHNRLYWYRQTLGQGPEFLTYFQNEAQLEKSRLLSDRFSAERPKGSFSTLEIQRTEQGDSAMYLCASSPRSWWQGAGNEQFFGPGTRLTVL.

In DNA, the CDR3 is TGTGCCAGCACCTCAGGGGCCGACTCAAAGTATGGCTACACCTTC. This codes for CASTSGADSKYGYTF. The chain carries TRBV6-5 and TRBJ1-2, with TRBD1 as a possible D gene (6 bases). This CDR3 is 15 amino acids long. The germline V gene has CDR1 MNHEY and CDR2 SVGAGI. V was clipped by 7 bases and J by 5 bases, with 20 bases between them.

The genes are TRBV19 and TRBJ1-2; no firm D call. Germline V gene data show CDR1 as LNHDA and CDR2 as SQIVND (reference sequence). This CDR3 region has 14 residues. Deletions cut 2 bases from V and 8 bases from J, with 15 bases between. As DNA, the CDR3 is TGTGCCAGTAGTATAATGGGCACGGATTTCGGCTACACCTTC. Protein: CASSIMGTDFGYTF.

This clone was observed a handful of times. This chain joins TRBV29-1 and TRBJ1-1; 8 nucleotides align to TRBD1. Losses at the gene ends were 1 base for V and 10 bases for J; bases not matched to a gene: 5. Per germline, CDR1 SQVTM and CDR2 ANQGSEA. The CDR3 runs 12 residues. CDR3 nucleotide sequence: TGCAGCGTTGAAGGACAGGGGATGAGAGCTTTCTTT. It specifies CSVEGQGMRAFF.

The CDR3 DNA reads as TGTGCCAGCAGGATGGGGACTTCGAATGAGCAGTTCTTC. It yields the protein CASRMGTSNEQFF. The chain couples TRBV2 to TRBJ2-1; weak D call: TRBD2 (6 bases). Germline V gene lookup returns CDR1 SNHLY and CDR2 FYNNEI. V was clipped by 6 bases and J by 7 bases, with 13 bases between them. CDR3 length equals 13 residues.

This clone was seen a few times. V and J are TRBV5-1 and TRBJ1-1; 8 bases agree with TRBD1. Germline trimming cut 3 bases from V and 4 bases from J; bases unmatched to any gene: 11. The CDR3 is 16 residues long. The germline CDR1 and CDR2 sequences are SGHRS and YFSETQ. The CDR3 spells CASSWTTGGVSTEAFF. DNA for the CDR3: TGCGCCAGCAGCTGGACCACAGGGGGAGTTTCCACTGAAGCTTTCTTT.

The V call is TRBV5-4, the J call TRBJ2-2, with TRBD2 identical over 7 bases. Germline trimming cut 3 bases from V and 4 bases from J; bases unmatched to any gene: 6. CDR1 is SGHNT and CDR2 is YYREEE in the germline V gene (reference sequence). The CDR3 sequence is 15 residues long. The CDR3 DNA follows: TGTGCCAGCAGCTCCGGACTAGACCCCACCGGGGAGCTGTTTTTT. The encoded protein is CASSSGLDPTGELFF.

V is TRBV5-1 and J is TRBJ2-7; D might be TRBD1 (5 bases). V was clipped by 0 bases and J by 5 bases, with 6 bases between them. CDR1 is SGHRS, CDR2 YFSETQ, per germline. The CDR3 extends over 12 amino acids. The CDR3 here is CASSLDRHEQYF. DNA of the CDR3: TGCGCCAGCAGCTTGGACAGGCACGAGCAGTACTTC. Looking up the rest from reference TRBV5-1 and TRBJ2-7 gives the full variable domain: KAGVTQTPRYLIKTRGQQVTLSCSPISGHRSVSWYQQTPGQGLQFLFEYFSETQRNKGNFPGRFSGRQFSNSRSEMNVSTLELGDSALYLCASSLDRHEQYFGPGTRLTVT.

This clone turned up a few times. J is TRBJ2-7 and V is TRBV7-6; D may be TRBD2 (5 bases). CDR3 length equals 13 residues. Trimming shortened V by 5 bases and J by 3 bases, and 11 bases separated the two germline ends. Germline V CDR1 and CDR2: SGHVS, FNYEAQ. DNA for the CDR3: TGTGCCAGCAGCCTCTACGGGAACTACGAGCAGTACTTC. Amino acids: CASSLYGNYEQYF.

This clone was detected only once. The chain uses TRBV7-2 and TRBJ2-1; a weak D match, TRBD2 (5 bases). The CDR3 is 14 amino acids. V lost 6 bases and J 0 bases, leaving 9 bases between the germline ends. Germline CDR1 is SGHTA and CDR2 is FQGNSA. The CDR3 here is CASSPDFSYNEQFF. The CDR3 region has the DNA TGTGCCAGCAGTCCGGACTTCTCCTACAATGAGCAGTTCTTC. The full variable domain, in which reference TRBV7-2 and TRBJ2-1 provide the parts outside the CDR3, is GAGVSQSPSNKVTEKGKDVELRCDPISGHTALYWYRQSLGQGLEFLIYFQGNSAPDKSGLPSDRFSAERTGGSVSTLTIQRTQQEDSAVYLCASSPDFSYNEQFFGPGTRLTVL.

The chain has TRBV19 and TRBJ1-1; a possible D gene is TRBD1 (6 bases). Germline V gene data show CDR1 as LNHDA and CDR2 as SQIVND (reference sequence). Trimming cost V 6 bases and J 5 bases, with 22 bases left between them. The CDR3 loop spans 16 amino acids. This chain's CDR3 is CASSPDRTTRETEAFF. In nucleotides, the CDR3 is TGTGCCAGTAGCCCCGACAGGACAACCCGCGAGACTGAAGCTTTCTTT.

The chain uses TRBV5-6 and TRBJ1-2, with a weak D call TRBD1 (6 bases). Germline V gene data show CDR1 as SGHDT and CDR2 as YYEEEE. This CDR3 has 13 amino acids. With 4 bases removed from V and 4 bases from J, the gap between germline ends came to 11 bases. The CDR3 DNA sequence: TGTGCCAGCAGCCCCGGACAGCGCTATGGCTACACCTTC. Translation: CASSPGQRYGYTF.